Listed here are 12 T cell receptor beta chains from one sample, sequenced in a study of regulatory T cells in long-lasting Graves disease. Time point specified: newly diagnosed GD, antithyroid drugs for less than 3 months. RNA from PBMCs was the source of the TCR library. TCR beta libraries were built with iRepertoire HTBI primers and Arm-PCR of CDR3 regions. Each CDR3 protein is one row after TCRdb ran MiXCR on the multiplex PCR reads. The table records around 500,000 distinct CDR3 sequences, about 14% of them present only once. These data were also reused for a study on T cells in Graves' hyperthyroidism and ophthalmopathy.

Sequencing used peripheral blood mononuclear cells (PBMCs), obtained at new diagnosis, from a patient treated with antithyroid drugs. These receptors all stem from a man younger than 45 with Graves disease.

This chain connects TRBV7-8 to TRBJ2-5; no clear D. Between the trimmed V and J ends, which lost 7 bases and 2 bases, there was a span of 17 bases. This CDR3 is 15 amino acids long. Germline loops: CDR1 SGHVS, CDR2 FQNEAQ. The CDR3 DNA sequence: TGTGCCAGCAACCCCCGGGTTCGGGTACAAGAGACCCAGTACTTC. Its protein product is CASNPRVRVQETQYF.

In this sample, this clonotype turned up many times. The J gene is TRBJ2-3, the V gene TRBV27, with 9 bases fitting TRBD1. The CDR3 spans 17 residues. The germline V gene has CDR1 MNHEY and CDR2 SMNVEV (reference sequence). J lost 0 bases, V lost 5 bases, and 9 bases had no gene match. CDR3 in DNA: TGTGCCAGCAGTCAGATACGGGGACAGGGAAGCACAGATACGCAGTATTTT. Amino acids: CASSQIRGQGSTDTQYF.

CDR3 protein: CASSPQGAWETQYF. The DNA of the CDR3 is TGTGCCAGCAGCCCTCAGGGGGCATGGGAGACCCAGTACTTC. The V and J genes are TRBV11-2 and TRBJ2-5, with 8 bases identical to TRBD1. The germline gives CDR1 SGHAT, CDR2 FQNNGV. CDR3 length: 14 amino acids. Germline trimming cut 5 bases from V and 5 bases from J; bases unmatched to any gene: 7.

This clonotype showed up many times. This chain's CDR3 is CSARDFGPIDYEQYF. The CDR3 bases are TGCAGTGCTAGAGATTTCGGGCCGATCGACTACGAGCAGTACTTC. The rearrangement links TRBV20-1 to TRBJ2-7; D not certain. Germline loops: CDR1 DFQATT, CDR2 SNEGSKA (reference sequence). The CDR3 is made up of 15 amino acids. V dropped 0 bases and J dropped 3 bases, with 15 bases sitting between them.

Ten or more counts support this clonotype. V and J are TRBV3-1 and TRBJ2-7; D not certain. Germline V gives CDR1 LGHDT, CDR2 YNNKEL (reference sequence). V gave up 4 bases and J gave up 2 bases, with 9 bases separating them. The CDR3 consists of 13 residues. The CDR3 DNA sequence: TGTGCCAGCAGCCGTCTAAATACCTACGAGCAGTACTTC. Protein product: CASSRLNTYEQYF.

This clonotype was observed many times. V usage is TRBV10-3 and J usage is TRBJ2-5, with D maybe TRBD1 (6 bases). The CDR3 is made up of 13 amino acids. Germline V lookup: CDR1 ENHRY, CDR2 SYGVKD. V lost 9 bases, J lost 5 bases, and 16 bases lay in between. The CDR3, as DNA: TGTGCCATTTTGGCAGGGGCAGGGGAGACCCAGTACTTC. Translated: CAILAGAGETQYF.

This clonotype was detected many times. The chain joins TRBV7-2 to TRBJ2-1; D remains unclear. Trimming left V 1 base short and J 10 bases short, with 20 bases between. The CDR3 totals 16 residues. Germline V gives CDR1 SGHTA, CDR2 FQGNSA. The DNA of the CDR3 is TGTGCCAGCAGCTTAGTTTCGGCCTCCCCAGAGGAAGAGCAGTTCTTC. It encodes CASSLVSASPEEEQFF.

The chain has TRBV18 and TRBJ2-4; D gene uncertain. Germline assignment: CDR1 KGHSH and CDR2 LQKENI. V lost 5 bases to trimming and J lost 1 base, with 12 bases between them. CDR3 length: 15 amino acids. CDR3 coding DNA: TGTGCCAGCTCATCCCTTGCCGGGGCCAAAAACATTCAGTACTTC. Translation gives CASSSLAGAKNIQYF.

This clonotype was counted a few times. This chain uses TRBV4-1 with TRBJ2-2; D is unclear. The CDR3 length is 13 residues. Trimming left V 2 bases short and J 4 bases short, with 5 bases between. From germline, CDR1 is MGHRA and CDR2 YSYEKL. CDR3 bases: TGCGCCAGCAGCCAATGGGGCACCGGGGAGCTGTTTTTT. Translating gives CASSQWGTGELFF.

CDR3 DNA: TGCAGTGCTAGGGGTGGCGGGAAGTGGGACAAAAACATTCAGTACTTC. It codes for CSARGGGKWDKNIQYF. The chain is built from TRBV20-1 and TRBJ2-4; possible D gene TRBD2, 6 bases. The CDR3 is 16 residues long. Trimming took off 3 bases at V and 3 bases at J, with 18 bases between the two ends. CDR1 and CDR2 (germline): DFQATT, SNEGSKA (reference sequence).

This chain connects TRBV9 to TRBJ2-3; TRBD2 matches 9 bases. The ends lost 4 bases at V and 2 bases at J; junction bases unmatched: 8. The CDR3 covers 16 residues. Germline V CDR1 and CDR2: SGDLS, YYNGEE. The CDR3 sequence: CASSPKSGGSTDTQYF. The DNA of the CDR3 is TGTGCCAGCAGCCCAAAGAGCGGGGGGTCCACAGATACGCAGTATTTT.

This clonotype has a count of ten or more. J is TRBJ2-7 and V is TRBV27; D is uncertain. CDR3 size: 14 residues. Germline V lookup: CDR1 MNHEY, CDR2 SMNVEV (reference sequence). V lost 0 bases and J 4 bases, leaving 10 bases between the germline ends. The CDR3 nucleotides read TGTGCCAGCAGTTTATCCCCGCAGTATTACGAGCAGTACTTC. Its translation is CASSLSPQYYEQYF.